This T cell receptor (beta chain) appears in the sequencing data of a study of blood T cells in healthy people across ages. About the research overall: Template switching picked up about one barcoded beta molecule for each two T cells.

Overall study findings and caveats: Across the age range, TCR beta diversity per million T cells fell in a roughly linear way. Because sorting was not performed, PBMCs prevented conclusive naive versus antigen-experienced comparison. It was not known whether donors were CMV positive (a possible confounder of expanded clonotype changes).

A word on this clonotype: The antigen is undetermined.

A sample-barcoded 5' primer and a J-beta primer mix were used in a second PCR of about 6 to 11 cycles. Using its own MiXCR run on the 5' RACE reads, TCRdb lists one record per CDR3 protein. The repertoire includes about 400,000 distinct CDR3 sequences, about 55% of them detected once, and over 40% sits in the top ten. The sequenced sample was blood. The sequence came from a man between 60 and 75 years old in good health.

The CDR3 DNA reads TGTGCCAGCAGTTTAATTGGGACAGGGATGTACAATGAGCAGTTCTTC. It encodes CASSLIGTGMYNEQFF. V gene TRBV27 combines with J gene TRBJ2-1; 9 bases agree with TRBD1. The germline gives CDR1 MNHEY, CDR2 SMNVEV (reference sequence). With 2 bases clipped from V and 4 bases from J, the junction kept 6 bases outside the gene matches. The CDR3 length is 16 residues.